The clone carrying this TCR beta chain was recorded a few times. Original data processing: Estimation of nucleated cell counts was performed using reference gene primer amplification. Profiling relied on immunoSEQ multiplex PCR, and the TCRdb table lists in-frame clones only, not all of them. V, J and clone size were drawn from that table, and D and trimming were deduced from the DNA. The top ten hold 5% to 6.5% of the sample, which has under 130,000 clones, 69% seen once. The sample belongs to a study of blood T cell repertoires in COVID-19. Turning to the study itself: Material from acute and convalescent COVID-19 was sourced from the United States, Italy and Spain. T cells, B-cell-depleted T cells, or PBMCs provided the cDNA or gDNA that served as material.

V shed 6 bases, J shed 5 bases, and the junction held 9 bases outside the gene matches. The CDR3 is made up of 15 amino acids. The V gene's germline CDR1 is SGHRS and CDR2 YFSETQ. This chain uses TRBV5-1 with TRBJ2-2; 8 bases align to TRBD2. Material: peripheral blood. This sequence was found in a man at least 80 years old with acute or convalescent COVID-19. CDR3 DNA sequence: TGCGCCAGCACCCTGGCCTCGGGGGGGACCGGGGAGCTGTTTTTT. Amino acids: CASTLASGGTGELFF.